A single sample gave rise to the 20 T cell receptor beta chains below, sequenced in a study of T cell repertoires in cytomegalovirus infection. Each CDR3 protein gets one entry after TCRdb re-called the reads with MiXCR. The table includes 200,000 to 300,000 distinct CDR3 sequences, around 15% detected once. Specimen: PBMCs. These TCRs come from a human donor in good health (CMV status not recorded). Some clones in this sample may be carry-over from other donors' samples.

V usage is TRBV7-3 and J usage is TRBJ2-5; TRBD2 agrees at 10 bases. Trimming cost V 5 bases and J 5 bases; bases outside gene matches: 5. Germline lookup yields CDR1 SGHTA and CDR2 FQGTGA. This CDR3 is built from 14 residues. CDR3 DNA sequence: TGTGCCAGCAGCATTACTAGCGGGACGGAGACCCAGTACTTC. This encodes CASSITSGTETQYF. The full variable domain, with the rest looked up from reference TRBV7-3 and TRBJ2-5, is GAGVSQTPSNKVTEKGKYVELRCDPISGHTALYWYRQSLGQGPEFLIYFQGTGAADDSGLPNDRFFAVRPEGSVSTLKIQRTERGDSAVYLCASSITSGTETQYFGPGTRLLVL.

This clonotype came up many times. The rearrangement joins TRBV7-2 to TRBJ1-2, with TRBD1 matching over 8 bases. Looked up from germline, CDR1 is SGHTA and CDR2 is FQGNSA. This CDR3 contains 16 residues. The J segment lost 8 bases and the V segment lost 4 bases, leaving 15 bases of the junction unmatched. In DNA, the CDR3 is TGTGCCAGCAGCTATATACACAGGGGGTCTCTTCAGGGCTACACCTTC. It yields the protein CASSYIHRGSLQGYTF.

The table lists this clonotype with many counts. The chain recombines TRBV7-2 with TRBJ1-2, with D unresolved. V lost 6 bases and J lost 5, with 19 bases in between. Germline V lookup: CDR1 SGHTA, CDR2 FQGNSA. The CDR3 extends over 15 amino acids. The CDR3 DNA sequence: TGTGCCAGCAGTCAAGAGCAGGTCTCGGGGTATGGCTACACCTTC. This sequence encodes CASSQEQVSGYGYTF.

This clonotype has a count of ten or more. V is TRBV11-2 and J is TRBJ2-1, with D perhaps matching TRBD1 or TRBD2 (9 bases each). CDR3 length: 22 residues. Looked up from germline, CDR1 is SGHAT and CDR2 is FQNNGV. V lost 4 bases to trimming and J lost 6 bases, with 37 bases between them. The CDR3 nucleotides are TGTGCCAGCAGCTCCACCGTCGCGGGAGGGGGACAGGGCCAACTGAGGTTCAATGAGCAGTTCTTC. As protein: CASSSTVAGGGQGQLRFNEQFF.

This clonotype was detected ten times or more. J is TRBJ2-4 and V is TRBV28, with D unclear. Trimming removed 4 bases at V and 8 bases at J, with 9 bases between. The CDR3 sequence is 12 residues long. The germline V gene has CDR1 MDHEN and CDR2 SYDVKM. The CDR3 is CASSYPADIQYF. The DNA for the CDR3 is TGTGCCAGCAGTTACCCGGCAGACATTCAGTACTTC. The full variable domain, rest sourced from reference TRBV28 and TRBJ2-4, is DVKVTQSSRYLVKRTGEKVFLECVQDMDHENMFWYRQDPGLGLRLIYFSYDVKMKEKGDIPEGYSVSREKKERFSLILESASTNQTSMYLCASSYPADIQYFGAGTRLSVL.

The rearrangement uses TRBV7-3 and TRBJ1-1; no reliable D call. Trimming removed 5 bases from V and 4 bases from J, with 11 bases in between. Germline loops: CDR1 SGHTA, CDR2 FQGTGA. This CDR3 spans 13 amino acids. The chain's CDR3 is CASSPDGITEAFF. The CDR3 DNA reads TGTGCCAGCAGCCCTGACGGGATCACTGAAGCTTTCTTT.

V is TRBV29-1 and J is TRBJ1-2; tentatively, D is TRBD1 (6 bases). The V gene's germline CDR1 is SQVTM and CDR2 ANQGSEA. Trimming left V 4 bases short and J 5 bases short, with 11 bases between. The CDR3 loop spans 12 amino acids. The CDR3 loop is CSVVGQGYGYTF. In DNA, the CDR3 is TGCAGCGTTGTGGGTCAGGGGTATGGCTACACCTTC.

This clonotype was counted ten times or more. The V gene is TRBV12-3 or TRBV12-4, the J gene TRBJ1-2; 9 positions agree with TRBD1. The CDR3 totals 13 residues. V trimming: 8 bases; J trimming: 3 bases; junction bases outside the gene matches: 4. CDR3 sequence reads: CASGDRDYYGYTF. Written as DNA, the CDR3 is TGTGCCAGCGGGGACAGGGATTACTATGGCTACACCTTC.

This clonotype was counted between two and nine times. V and J are TRBV5-1 and TRBJ2-7, with D unclear. Per germline, CDR1 SGHRS and CDR2 YFSETQ. V was clipped by 0 bases and J by 3 bases, with 16 bases between them. The CDR3 length is 16 residues. The CDR3 DNA follows: TGCGCCAGCAGCTTGGCCCAACGATCACCAGTCTACGAGCAGTACTTC. Translating it yields CASSLAQRSPVYEQYF.

This clonotype turned up a few times. The chain combines TRBV27 with TRBJ2-7; 7 nucleotides agree with TRBD2. Trimming took 6 bases from V and 2 from J; bases not matched to a gene: 10. The germline V gene has CDR1 MNHEY and CDR2 SMNVEV (reference sequence). This CDR3 has 15 amino acids. CDR3: CASRREAARTYEQYF. For the CDR3, the DNA is TGTGCCAGCAGACGGGAGGCTGCGCGAACCTACGAGCAGTACTTC.

This clonotype showed up just a few times. The chain combines TRBV19 with TRBJ2-1; no reliable D call. The germline V gene encodes CDR1 LNHDA and CDR2 SQIVND (reference sequence). The CDR3 length is 13 residues. With 2 bases removed from V and 0 bases from J, the gap between germline ends came to 2 bases. DNA for the CDR3: TGTGCCAGTAGTATAACCTCCTACAATGAGCAGTTCTTC. It yields the protein CASSITSYNEQFF.

This clonotype has a count of ten or more. The rearrangement joins TRBV7-2 to TRBJ2-3; 7 nucleotides align to TRBD1. Germline values: CDR1 SGHTA, CDR2 FQGNSA. This CDR3 is built from 15 residues. Trimming cost V 5 bases and J 1 base; bases outside gene matches: 6. The CDR3 bases are TGTGCCAGCAGCCTCAGAGGGGGCCGCACAGATACGCAGTATTTT. As protein: CASSLRGGRTDTQYF.

This clonotype has at least ten counts. The chain links TRBV28 to TRBJ1-1, with TRBD1 identical over 10 bases. The V gene's germline CDR1 is MDHEN and CDR2 SYDVKM. V was pared by 6 bases and J by 7 bases, with 11 bases of the junction left unmatched. The CDR3 length is 15 residues. The CDR3 DNA sequence: TGTGCCAGCAGACCCCCGGGACAGGGGTACCGTGAAGCTTTCTTT. This sequence encodes CASRPPGQGYREAFF.

This clonotype was found many times. The chain has TRBV7-2 and TRBJ1-5; 7 bases line up with TRBD1. The CDR3 loop spans 17 amino acids. The germline V gene has CDR1 SGHTA and CDR2 FQGNSA. The J segment lost 3 bases and the V segment lost 2 bases, leaving 10 bases of the junction unmatched. The CDR3 is CASSLFGGGQTNQPQHF. As DNA, the CDR3 is TGTGCCAGCAGCTTATTCGGGGGGGGACAGACCAATCAGCCCCAGCATTTT.

This chain links TRBV29-1 with TRBJ2-3; 7 bases match TRBD2. Germline CDR1 SQVTM, CDR2 ANQGSEA. This CDR3 comprises 13 residues. After removal of 7 bases from V and 4 bases from J, the junction contained 8 bases not matched to a gene. The CDR3 sequence: CSAGGGRADTQYF. The CDR3 nucleotides read TGCAGCGCTGGCGGGGGACGTGCAGATACGCAGTATTTT.

This clonotype has only a few counts. The chain is built from TRBV6-2 or TRBV6-3 and TRBJ1-1; 7 bases are shared with TRBD1. Per germline, CDR1 MNHEY and CDR2 SVGEGT. This CDR3 is 15 amino acids long. Trimming took 0 bases from V and 1 from J; bases not matched to a gene: 2. The CDR3: CASSYSTGSNTEAFF. For the CDR3, the DNA is TGTGCCAGCAGTTACTCGACAGGGTCGAACACTGAAGCTTTCTTT.

There are a few counts of this clonotype. This rearrangement joins TRBV29-1 to TRBJ2-1; D is uncertain. CDR1 and CDR2 (germline): SQVTM, ANQGSEA. The CDR3 sequence is 12 residues long. CDR3 protein: CITETSYNEQFF. In DNA form, the CDR3 reads TGCATCACGGAGACCTCGTACAATGAGCAGTTCTTC.

In this sample, this clonotype turned up many times. This chain connects TRBV28 to TRBJ2-2; the D is unclear. The CDR3 length is 13 residues. V shed 10 bases and J shed 6 bases, with 15 bases lying between them. Per germline, CDR1 MDHEN and CDR2 SYDVKM. The CDR3 loop is CAIWRPPAGELFF. CDR3 nucleotides: TGTGCCATATGGAGACCCCCAGCCGGGGAGCTGTTTTTT.

This clonotype was detected ten times or more. The gene calls are TRBV19 and TRBJ1-6; D perhaps matches TRBD1 (6 bases). CDR1 and CDR2 from the germline V gene are LNHDA and SQIVND (reference sequence). Trimming removed 5 bases from V and 10 bases from J, with 21 bases in between. The CDR3 length is 16 residues. CDR3 loop: CASSSPGGGVRSPLHF. The CDR3 region has the DNA TGTGCCAGTAGTTCCCCGGGAGGGGGTGTTCGGTCACCCCTCCACTTT. Filled out from reference TRBV19 and TRBJ1-6, the complete variable domain reads DGGITQSPKYLFRKEGQNVTLSCEQNLNHDAMYWYRQDPGQGLRLIYYSQIVNDFQKGDIAEGYSVSREKKESFPLTVTSAQKNPTAFYLCASSSPGGGVRSPLHFGNGTRLTVT.

The chain uses TRBV4-1 and TRBJ1-5; 8 nucleotides match TRBD1. CDR3 size: 15 residues. After removal of 4 bases from V and 5 bases from J, the junction contained 7 bases not matched to a gene. CDR1 and CDR2 (germline): MGHRA, YSYEKL. The CDR3 protein is CASSPQGAGDQPQHF. For the CDR3, the DNA is TGCGCCAGCAGCCCCCAGGGGGCCGGGGATCAGCCCCAGCATTTT.